These T cell receptor beta chains were read from a single sample in a study of cytomegalovirus exposure and HLA in healthy donors. The table came from immunoSEQ multiplex PCR; TCRdb's copy has only in-frame clones and leaves some out. The table includes 120,000 or so clones, over 65% detected once. The specimen was PBMCs. The receptors were gathered from a man aged 18 to 29 in good health and CMV-seronegative. CDR3s include the opening cysteine and the closing phenylalanine or tryptophan. A D gene is named only where the DNA matches it firmly. Only some rows state a clone size, as once, few, many or a class for expanded clones.

>TRBD1|TRBJ2-7|TRBV25-1|.
CASSDGQGQQYF
TGTGCCAGCAGTGACGGACAGGGCCAGCAGTACTTC
>.|TRBJ1-2|TRBV27|.
CASRKQDYGYTF
TGTGCCAGCAGGAAGCAAGACTATGGCTACACCTTC
>TRBD1|TRBJ1-2|TRBV16|.
CASSKGQRPIDSYTF
TGTGCCAGCAGCAAGGGACAGCGGCCCATAGATAGCTACACCTTC
>TRBD1|TRBJ1-1|TRBV5-4|.
CAIRQGADTEAFF
TGTGCCATCCGCCAGGGGGCTGACACTGAAGCTTTCTTT
>TRBD1|TRBJ1-2|TRBV5-1|few
CASTNRDRGLYGYTF
TGCGCCAGTACAAACCGGGACAGGGGCCTCTATGGCTACACCTTC
>.|TRBJ2-5|TRBV11-2|.
CASSLGRSDGTQYF
TGTGCCAGCAGCTTAGGCAGGTCGGATGGGACCCAGTACTTC
>TRBD1|TRBJ1-1|TRBV19|.
CASQTGGTEAFF
TGTGCCAGCCAGACAGGGGGTACTGAAGCTTTCTTT
>.|TRBJ2-5|TRBV29-1|.
CSVETWGTGILEQYF
TGCAGCGTTGAAACGTGGGGGACTGGGATTCTGGAGCAGTACTTC
>.|TRBJ1-2|TRBV11-1|.
CASSFWQGHGYTF
TGTGCCAGCAGCTTTTGGCAGGGTCATGGCTACACCTTC
>.|TRBJ2-1|TRBV7-2|.
CASSFTGEQFF
TGTGCCAGCAGCTTCACAGGTGAGCAGTTCTTC
>.|TRBJ1-1|TRBV7-8|few
CASSPLGGMNTEAFF
TGTGCCAGCAGCCCACTTGGGGGGATGAACACTGAAGCTTTCTTT
>.|TRBJ2-5|TRBV7-2|few
CASSLGGAGETQYF
TGTGCCAGCAGCTTAGGCGGGGCCGGGGAGACCCAGTACTTC
>TRBD2|TRBJ2-1|TRBV10-3|once
CAISLPTSGDYYNEQFF
TGTGCCATCAGTCTACCGACTAGCGGGGACTACTACAATGAGCAGTTCTTC
>TRBD1|TRBJ2-7|TRBV7-9|few
CASSLPAGQGYHEQYF
TGTGCCAGCAGCTTACCGGCGGGACAGGGGTACCACGAGCAGTACTTC
>.|TRBJ2-7|TRBV7-2|few
CASNPNPYEQYF
TGTGCCAGCAACCCTAATCCCTACGAGCAGTACTTC
>.|TRBJ1-4|TRBV29-1|once
CSVGEATNEKLFF
TGCAGCGTTGGGGAGGCAACTAATGAAAAACTGTTTTTT
>.|TRBJ2-3|TRBV5-1|.
CASSQQGDTQYF
TGCGCCAGCAGTCAGCAGGGAGATACGCAGTATTTT
>.|TRBJ1-2|TRBV18|.
CASSPVTRNYGYTF
TGTGCCAGCTCACCGGTAACACGTAACTATGGCTACACCTTC